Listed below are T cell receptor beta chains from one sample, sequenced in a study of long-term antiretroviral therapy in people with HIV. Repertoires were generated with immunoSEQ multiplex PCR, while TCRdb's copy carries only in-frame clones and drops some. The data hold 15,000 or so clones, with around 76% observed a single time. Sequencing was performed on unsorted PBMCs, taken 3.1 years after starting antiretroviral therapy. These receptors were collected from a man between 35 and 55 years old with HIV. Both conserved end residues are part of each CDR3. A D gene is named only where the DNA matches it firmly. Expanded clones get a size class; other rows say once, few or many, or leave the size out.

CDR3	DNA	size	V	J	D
CASSPRGEGYTF	TGTGCCAGCAGTCCAAGGGGAGAGGGCTACACCTTC	-	TRBV7-9	TRBJ1-2	-
CASSLDQLQPQHF	TGTGCCAGCAGCTTGGATCAGCTCCAGCCCCAGCATTTT	-	TRBV5-4	TRBJ1-5	-
CASSFIGGNQPQHF	TGTGCCAGCAGTTTTATAGGGGGTAATCAGCCCCAGCATTTT	-	TRBV27	TRBJ1-5	-
CASSRVRTGPGSVLTF	TGTGCCAGCAGCAGGGTAAGGACAGGGCCCGGTAGCGTCCTGACTTTC	once	TRBV2	TRBJ2-6	TRBD1
CARSLVGQGGSYEQYF	TGTGCCAGAAGCTTGGTGGGACAGGGAGGCTCCTACGAGCAGTACTTC	-	TRBV5-3	TRBJ2-7	TRBD1
CASSTGTRGGELFF	TGTGCCAGCAGCACCGGGACTAGAGGCGGGGAGCTGTTTTTT	-	TRBV11-2	TRBJ2-2	TRBD2
CASSLSPLSATEAFF	TGTGCCAGCAGTTTATCGCCCCTATCAGCCACTGAAGCTTTCTTT	-	TRBV27	TRBJ1-1	-
CASSPGQGNYGYTF	TGCGCCAGCAGCCCGGGACAGGGGAACTATGGCTACACCTTC	-	TRBV5-1	TRBJ1-2	TRBD1
CASSLSGGWTGELFF	TGTGCCAGCAGCCTAAGCGGGGGGTGGACCGGGGAGCTGTTTTTT	few	TRBV7-3	TRBJ2-2	TRBD2
CASSQVPNYEQYF	TGCGCCAGCAGCCAAGTTCCGAACTACGAGCAGTACTTC	-	TRBV4-1	TRBJ2-7	-
CAWTTPQGLNTEAFF	TGTGCCTGGACGACTCCACAGGGCCTGAACACTGAAGCTTTCTTT	once	TRBV30	TRBJ1-1	-
CASSADTEAFF	TGTGCCAGCAGCGCAGACACTGAAGCTTTCTTT	few	TRBV13	TRBJ1-1	-
CASADVGAYNEQFF	TGCGCCAGCGCGGACGTAGGGGCGTACAATGAGCAGTTCTTC	-	TRBV5-1	TRBJ2-1	-
CASSSYSYEQYF	TGTGCCAGCAGCTCGTACTCCTACGAGCAGTACTTC	-	TRBV5-6	TRBJ2-7	-
CASSTTGAYEQYF	TGTGCCAGCAGCACCACAGGGGCCTACGAGCAGTACTTC	-	TRBV27	TRBJ2-7	TRBD1
CSEGSGGASDTQYF	TGCAGCGAAGGAAGCGGGGGGGCGTCAGATACGCAGTATTTT	-	TRBV29-1	TRBJ2-3	TRBD2
CASSGGTSYEQYF	TGTGCCAGCAGCGGCGGGACCTCCTACGAGCAGTACTTC	once	TRBV7-9	TRBJ2-7	-
CASSQTIDGERQYF	TGTGCCAGCTCACAAACGATTGACGGGGAAAGGCAGTATTTT	-	TRBV18	TRBJ2-3	-